This TCR beta chain was found in a study of persistence of HIV-infected CD4 T cells. The germline CDR1 and CDR2 sequences are MDHEN and SYDVKM. V dropped 3 bases and J dropped 7; count of bases not matched to a gene: 8. The CDR3 length is 15 residues. An overlapping HIV-1 Gag peptide pool stimulated these cells at about 0.9 ug/peptide/mL. Memory cells lacking CD40L and CD69 with high CD45RO were sorted. Inclusion required CMV-positive serology and CD4+ counts above 400 cells/uL. Anti-CD28/CD49d costimulation, CD40-blocking antibody and enfuvirtide were given to CD8-depleted PBMCs for 15 to 20 hours. This was the immunoSEQ version 4 assay in survey mode. TCRdb's table, derived via immunoSEQ multiplex PCR, lists solely in-frame clones and lacks some. This repertoire shows approximately 32,000 clones, roughly four fifths found once; its top ten account for about a sixth. As regards this clone: The antigen is unknown.

This TCR was recovered from an adult woman with HIV who was CMV-seropositive. Source: CD4+ T cells sorted from PBMCs after roughly 17-hour stimulation, taken from a patient who received antiretroviral therapy. The chain joins TRBV28 to TRBJ1-2; 10 bases are shared with TRBD1. The CDR3 reads CASSFRGTGESGYTF. CDR3 in DNA: TGTGCCAGCAGTTTTAGAGGGACAGGGGAGAGTGGCTACACCTTC.